A few counts support the clone carrying this T cell receptor (beta chain). The target antigen is unknown. Germline CDR1 WNHNN, CDR2 SYGVQD (reference sequence). V lost 6 bases to trimming and J lost 4 bases, with 12 bases between them. CDR3 length equals 13 residues. A universal primer site was incorporated via template switching, and the cDNA contained unique molecular identifiers. A single record per CDR3 protein comes from TCRdb applying MiXCR to the 5' RACE reads. In the table there are about 690,000 distinct CDR3 sequences, around 5.7% of which are singletons. The data were taken from a study of identical twins. Only healthy Caucasians were included as donors. Broader study findings: Less excess twin sharing appeared in beta out-of-frame sequences. Interpretation of the results relied on cross-sectional statistical analysis and not on following the same donors.

Sequencing was performed on naive T cells sorted from blood. This TCR was sampled from a man in his late teens or twenties in good health. The chain joins TRBV10-1 to TRBJ2-5; D is ambiguous. The CDR3 sequence is CASSSRIGETQYF. DNA for the CDR3: TGCGCCAGCAGCTCAAGGATTGGAGAGACCCAGTACTTC.